These 27 T cell receptor beta chains were all obtained from the same sample, sequenced in a study of blood T cells in healthy people across ages (dated by TCRdb to between 2014 and 2017). Libraries were made using 5' RACE. Sequencing was carried out with an Illumina HiSeq 2500. A second PCR of about 7 to 12 cycles was run with a J-beta primer mix and a sample-barcoded 5' primer. TCRdb reran the public reads through fastp at Q25 and MiXCR, keeping productive beta chains. Records with the same CDR3 protein are collapsed into one entry carrying the most frequent genes and DNA. A total of around 820,000 distinct CDR3 sequences appear in this sample, around 25% of them only once. The leading ten clones occupy around 3.6% of the sample. The sample was also linked to a second study, of T cells of mothers and their children.

The source material was blood. All receptors come from a boy aged 5-17 years in good health.

The chain is built from TRBV12-3 or TRBV12-4 and TRBJ2-7; 8 bases fit TRBD2. Unmatched junction bases numbered 2, after V lost 5 bases and J lost 5 bases. The CDR3 contains 12 residues. Here the CDR3 DNA reads TGTGCCAGCAGTAGCGGGAGCCACGAGCAGTACTTC. It translates to CASSSGSHEQYF.

This rearrangement joins TRBV24-1 to TRBJ2-1; 8 bases align to TRBD2. This CDR3 spans 16 amino acids. V shed 3 bases, J shed 4 bases, and the junction held 7 bases outside the gene matches. From germline, CDR1 is KGHDR and CDR2 SFDVKD. The CDR3 coding sequence is TGTGCCACCAGTGATCCAAGCGGGAGAGGGTACAATGAGCAGTTCTTC. Translation: CATSDPSGRGYNEQFF.

This clonotype has just one count. The chain has TRBV6-6 and TRBJ2-3; D possibly matches TRBD1 or TRBD2 (5 bases each). The length of the CDR3 is 15 residues. Trimming stripped 2 bases from V and 2 bases from J, with 11 bases between. The germline CDR1 and CDR2 sequences are MNHNY and SVGAGI (reference sequence). CDR3 residues: CASSYRDGLTDTQYF. DNA for the CDR3: TGTGCCAGCAGTTACCGGGACGGGCTCACAGATACGCAGTATTTT.

The CDR3: CATSSAQAGVYNEQFF. In DNA, the CDR3 is TGTGCCACCAGCAGCGCCCAAGCGGGTGTATACAATGAGCAGTTCTTC. V is TRBV15 and J is TRBJ2-1; D is possibly TRBD2 (6 bases). Germline CDR1 reads LNHNV; CDR2 reads YYDKDF (reference sequence). Trimming stripped 3 bases from V and 4 bases from J, with 16 bases between. CDR3 length equals 16 residues.

This clonotype has just a few counts. The rearrangement joins TRBV29-1 to TRBJ2-1; no clear D gene. The CDR3 runs 14 residues. The V gene's germline CDR1 is SQVTM and CDR2 ANQGSEA. V lost 4 bases and J lost 8, with 18 bases in between. In nucleotides, the CDR3 is TGCAGCGTTGTCCCGAATCTGCGCCAAGATGAGCAGTTCTTC. It is translated as CSVVPNLRQDEQFF.

The rearrangement uses TRBV6-5 and TRBJ1-2; TRBD1 might be the D (5 bases). Germline V gene sequence: CDR1 MNHEY, CDR2 SVGAGI. The germline V and J ends were trimmed by 5 bases and 5 bases, with 15 bases remaining between them. The CDR3 contains 14 residues. For the CDR3, the DNA is TGTGCCAGCAGTGGTACCGGGACTCCTTATGGCTACACCTTC. Translating gives CASSGTGTPYGYTF.

The table lists this clonotype with a few counts. The rearrangement uses TRBV6-2 or TRBV6-3 and TRBJ2-5; tentatively, D is TRBD2 (6 bases). Deletions cut 11 bases from V and 9 bases from J, with 16 bases between. Germline V CDR1 and CDR2: MNHEY, SVGEGT. CDR3 size: 11 residues. The CDR3 region has the DNA TGTGCCCCCAGGCGCCGGGGGTCCCAGTACTTC. It translates to CAPRRRGSQYF.

This clonotype was seen a few times. This chain uses TRBV12-3 or TRBV12-4 with TRBJ2-7, with D tentatively TRBD1 (6 bases). The CDR3 covers 14 residues. V dropped 3 bases and J dropped 3 bases, with 12 bases sitting between them. For the CDR3, the DNA is TGTGCCAGCAGTTTGACAGGCCTAAACTACGAGCAGTACTTC. Encoded protein: CASSLTGLNYEQYF.

This clonotype turned up a few times. This chain joins TRBV4-3 and TRBJ2-1, with 8 bases identical to TRBD2. CDR1 and CDR2 (germline): LGHNA, YSLEER. This CDR3 has 16 amino acids. V lost 7 bases, J lost 4 bases, and 12 bases stayed unmatched. As DNA, the CDR3 is TGCGCCAGCAACCAGGACAAGCGGGGGCCATACAATGAGCAGTTCTTC. This sequence encodes CASNQDKRGPYNEQFF.

The rearrangement links TRBV20-1 to TRBJ1-5; the D is unclear. The germline V gene has CDR1 DFQATT and CDR2 SNEGSKA (reference sequence). V shed 6 bases and J shed 6 bases, with 18 bases lying between them. The CDR3 covers 14 residues. The CDR3 sequence: CSAPNLGNSQPQHF. The CDR3 DNA reads TGCAGTGCCCCCAACTTGGGGAATAGTCAGCCCCAGCATTTT.

Ten or more counts support this clonotype. The chain is built from TRBV6-5 and TRBJ2-7; D remains unclear. Germline-derived CDR1 and CDR2 are MNHEY and SVGAGI. The ends were cut back, 4 bases at V and 4 bases at J, with 8 bases in the middle. The CDR3 loop spans 12 amino acids. The CDR3 spells CASSFLGYEQYF. In nucleotides, the CDR3 is TGTGCCAGCAGTTTTTTGGGATACGAGCAGTACTTC.

This clonotype was observed a handful of times. The V gene is TRBV25-1, the J gene TRBJ2-5, with 9 bases that match TRBD1. The CDR3 is made up of 14 amino acids. Germline V gene lookup returns CDR1 MGHDK and CDR2 SYGVNS. J was trimmed by 3 bases and V by 5 bases; bases with no gene match: 4. DNA of the CDR3: TGTGCCAGCAGTAGGGGACAGGGTGAAGAGACCCAGTACTTC. Translating gives CASSRGQGEETQYF.

As for this clonotype: A much bigger clone sits one base away, suggesting this may be a read error. The genes are TRBV12-3 or TRBV12-4 and TRBJ2-2; D unresolved. This CDR3 region has 12 residues. The ends were cut back, 6 bases at V and 2 bases at J, with 4 bases in the middle. The CDR3 here is CASRHNTGELFF. The CDR3 nucleotides are TGTGCCAGCAGGCACAACACCGGGGAGCTGTTTTTT.

This clonotype was observed a few times. This chain connects TRBV5-1 to TRBJ1-4, with 9 bases matching TRBD1. The V segment lost 3 bases and the J segment 0 bases; nucleotides outside the gene matches: 3. CDR1 SGHRS and CDR2 YFSETQ come from the germline V gene. This CDR3 comprises 16 residues. The CDR3 is CASSWGTGPTNEKLFF. The DNA of the CDR3 is TGCGCCAGCAGCTGGGGGACAGGGCCAACTAATGAAAAACTGTTTTTT.

This clonotype has a handful of counts. A read error may account for a junction end that differs from germline. V usage is TRBV12-3 or TRBV12-4 and J usage is TRBJ2-5; D ambiguous. CDR3 size: 13 residues. The CDR3 sequence: CASRPGPKETQYF. In DNA, the CDR3 is TGCGCCAGCAGACCGGGCCCGAAGGAGACCCAGTACTTC.

Points on this clonotype: The junction and the germline gene differ at one end; a read error may be behind it. The chain employs TRBV18 and TRBJ2-5, with D maybe TRBD2 (5 bases). This CDR3 region has 13 residues. Germline V CDR1 and CDR2: KGHSH, LQKENI. The CDR3 is CASSASTEETRYF. In DNA form, the CDR3 reads TGTGCCAGCTCTGCGTCGACGGAGGAGACCCGGTACTTC. Variable domain in full (rest from reference TRBV18 and TRBJ2-5): NAGVMQNPRHLVRRRGQEARLRCSPMKGHSHVYWYRQLPEEGLKFMVYLQKENIIDESGMPKERFSAEFPKEGPSILRIQQVVRGDSAAYFCASSASTEETRYFGPGTRLLVL.

This clonotype turned up a few times. The DNA of the CDR3 is TGTGCCAGCAGTACGCAGACCGGAGCTTTCTTT. It codes for CASSTQTGAFF. The V call is TRBV28, the J call TRBJ1-1; D is undetermined. V was trimmed by 5 bases and J by 10 bases, leaving 11 bases between them. The CDR3 is 11 amino acids. The V gene's germline CDR1 is MDHEN and CDR2 SYDVKM.

The rearrangement links TRBV28 to TRBJ2-5, with D maybe TRBD1 (7 bases). V was shortened by 3 bases and J by 3 bases, with 14 bases between the two germline ends. This CDR3 is 15 amino acids long. Germline V lookup: CDR1 MDHEN, CDR2 SYDVKM. The CDR3 is CASSLARGVEETQYF. DNA of the CDR3: TGTGCCAGCAGTTTGGCCAGGGGGGTCGAAGAGACCCAGTACTTC.

The chain recombines TRBV27 with TRBJ1-5; 9 nucleotides match TRBD1. J lost 6 bases, V lost 6 bases, and 9 bases had no gene match. The CDR3 is made up of 15 amino acids. Looked up from germline, CDR1 is MNHEY and CDR2 is SMNVEV (reference sequence). The CDR3 loop reads CASSLDRGGTQPQHF. In DNA form, the CDR3 reads TGTGCCAGCAGCCTAGACAGGGGGGGTACTCAGCCCCAGCATTTT.

This clonotype was seen a few times. This chain links TRBV19 with TRBJ1-2; TRBD1 aligns across 8 bases. Losses at the gene ends were 6 bases for V and 3 bases for J; bases not matched to a gene: 3. CDR3 length: 13 amino acids. CDR1 and CDR2 from the germline V gene are LNHDA and SQIVND (reference sequence). CDR3 residues: CASSGQGYYGYTF. As DNA, the CDR3 is TGTGCCAGTAGCGGACAGGGCTACTATGGCTACACCTTC.

The chain recombines TRBV3-1 with TRBJ2-1; 7 bases map to TRBD1. The ends lost 6 bases at V and 0 bases at J; junction bases unmatched: 5. Germline V gene lookup returns CDR1 LGHDT and CDR2 YNNKEL (reference sequence). There are 15 residues in the CDR3. The CDR3 nucleotides read TGTGCCAGCAGACGACAGGGAGCCTCCTACAATGAGCAGTTCTTC. Residues: CASRRQGASYNEQFF.

This rearrangement joins TRBV7-3 to TRBJ2-6; D unresolved. The ends were cut back, 3 bases at V and 1 base at J, with 10 bases in the middle. This CDR3 contains 16 residues. Germline CDR1 SGHTA, CDR2 FQGTGA. The CDR3 sequence: CASSFGTSSGANVLTF. The CDR3 bases are TGTGCCAGCAGCTTTGGAACTTCATCTGGGGCCAACGTCCTGACTTTC.

The chain joins TRBV28 to TRBJ2-5; weak D call: TRBD1 (6 bases). V lost 1 base and J lost 1, with 10 bases in between. The germline gives CDR1 MDHEN, CDR2 SYDVKM. This CDR3 comprises 15 residues. The chain's CDR3 is CASSLSGVPQETQYF. In DNA, the CDR3 is TGTGCCAGCAGTTTATCAGGGGTACCCCAAGAGACCCAGTACTTC.

This clonotype was recorded at least ten times. The rearrangement uses TRBV20-1 and TRBJ1-2; D perhaps matches TRBD1 (5 bases). CDR3 length: 14 amino acids. The germline V and J ends were trimmed by 5 bases and 2 bases, with 15 bases remaining between them. In germline, CDR1 is DFQATT, CDR2 SNEGSKA (reference sequence). CDR3 sequence reads: CSALWVRENYGYTF. The CDR3 nucleotides read TGCAGTGCTCTCTGGGTCAGGGAGAACTATGGCTACACCTTC.

The chain combines TRBV20-1 with TRBJ2-3, with D possibly matching TRBD2 (5 bases). The V end was cut by 3 bases, the J end by 1 base, with 17 bases between. Germline values: CDR1 DFQATT, CDR2 SNEGSKA (reference sequence). This CDR3 is built from 16 residues. The CDR3 loop reads CSASKPPGKGTDTQYF. In DNA form, the CDR3 reads TGCAGTGCTAGTAAGCCCCCGGGGAAGGGCACAGATACGCAGTATTTT.

This clonotype was detected only a few times. The chain employs TRBV24-1 and TRBJ2-3; D may be TRBD1 (6 bases). There are 15 residues in the CDR3. Germline V gene data show CDR1 as KGHDR and CDR2 as SFDVKD. V lost 4 bases and J lost 2, with 12 bases in between. Here the CDR3 DNA reads TGTGCCACCAGTGACACCAGGGGCAACACAGATACGCAGTATTTT. The encoded protein is CATSDTRGNTDTQYF.

The chain carries TRBV2 and TRBJ2-2; possible D gene TRBD1, 5 bases. Trimming pared 4 bases from V and 6 bases from J, leaving 12 bases between. The length of the CDR3 is 14 residues. Looked up from germline, CDR1 is SNHLY and CDR2 is FYNNEI. The DNA of the CDR3 is TGTGCCAGCAGTGTGCAGGGATGGGCCGGGGAGCTGTTTTTT. Amino acid sequence: CASSVQGWAGELFF. Drawing the rest from reference TRBV2 and TRBJ2-2, the complete variable domain is EPEVTQTPSHQVTQMGQEVILRCVPISNHLYFYWYRQILGQKVEFLVSFYNNEISEKSEIFDDQFSVERPDGSNFTLKIRSTKLEDSAMYFCASSVQGWAGELFFGEGSRLTVL.